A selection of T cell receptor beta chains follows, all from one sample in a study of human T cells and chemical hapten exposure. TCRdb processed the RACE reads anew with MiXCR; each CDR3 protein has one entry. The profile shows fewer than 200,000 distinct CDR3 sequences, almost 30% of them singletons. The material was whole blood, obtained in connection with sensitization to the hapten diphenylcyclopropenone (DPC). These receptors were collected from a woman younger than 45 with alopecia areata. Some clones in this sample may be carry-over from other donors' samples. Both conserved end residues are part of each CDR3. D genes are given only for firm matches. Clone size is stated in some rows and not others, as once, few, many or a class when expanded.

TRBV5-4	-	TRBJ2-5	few	CASSYLGGPNQETQYF	TGTGCCAGCAGCTACTTGGGGGGGCCCAATCAAGAGACCCAGTACTTC
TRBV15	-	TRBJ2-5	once	CATSRYREETQYF	TGTGCCACCAGCAGATACAGGGAAGAGACCCAGTACTTC
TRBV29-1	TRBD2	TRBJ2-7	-	CSVGSSGIYEQYF	TGCAGCGTTGGGTCTAGCGGGATATACGAGCAGTACTTC
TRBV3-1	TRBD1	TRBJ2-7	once	CASSQIGQGYEQYF	TGTGCCAGCAGCCAGATCGGACAGGGCTACGAGCAGTACTTC
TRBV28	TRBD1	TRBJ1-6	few	CASSSPATQGSNSPLHF	TGTGCCAGCAGTTCCCCGGCAACACAGGGGTCTAATTCACCCCTCCACTTT
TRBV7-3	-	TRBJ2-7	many	CASSLTPLGGSDYEQYF	TGTGCCAGCAGCTTAACGCCGCTCGGGGGATCGGACTACGAGCAGTACTTC
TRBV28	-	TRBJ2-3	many	CASRNARTQYF	TGTGCCAGCAGGAACGCCAGAACGCAGTATTTT
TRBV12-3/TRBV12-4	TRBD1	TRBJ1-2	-	CASSPGTGGDGYTF	TGTGCCAGCAGTCCAGGGACAGGGGGTGATGGCTACACCTTC
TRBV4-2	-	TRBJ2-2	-	CASSQEWLTGELFF	TGTGCCAGCAGCCAAGAGTGGTTAACCGGGGAGCTGTTTTTT
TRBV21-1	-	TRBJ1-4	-	CASSKIGKGNEKLFF	TGTGCCAGCAGCAAAATCGGCAAAGGAAATGAAAAACTGTTTTTT
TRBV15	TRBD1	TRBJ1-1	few	CATSRGDRGPITEAFF	TGTGCCACCAGCAGAGGGGACAGGGGGCCGATTACTGAAGCTTTCTTT
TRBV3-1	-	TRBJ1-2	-	CASSQTIQAYGYTF	TGTGCCAGCAGCCAAACGATCCAGGCCTATGGCTACACCTTC
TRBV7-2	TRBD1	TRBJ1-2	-	CASKGTGASWGYTF	TGTGCCAGCAAAGGGACAGGTGCATCCTGGGGCTACACCTTC
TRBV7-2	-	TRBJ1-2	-	CASSIREYNGYTF	TGTGCCAGCAGCATAAGGGAATACAATGGCTACACCTTC
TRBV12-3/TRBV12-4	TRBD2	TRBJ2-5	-	CASSSKREGWLETQYF	TGTGCCAGCAGTTCCAAGCGGGAGGGCTGGCTAGAGACCCAGTACTTC
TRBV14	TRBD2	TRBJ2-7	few	CASSQEPPRGSYEQYF	TGTGCCAGCAGCCAAGAGCCACCTCGCGGGAGCTACGAGCAGTACTTC
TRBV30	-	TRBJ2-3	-	CAWKGGIIGGTDTQYF	TGTGCCTGGAAGGGGGGGATCATTGGGGGCACAGATACGCAGTATTTT
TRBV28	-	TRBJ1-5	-	CASSLWVTSYSNQPQHF	TGTGCCAGCAGTTTATGGGTGACATCCTATAGCAATCAGCCCCAGCATTTT
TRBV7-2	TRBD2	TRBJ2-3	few	CASSLAGAGSTDTQYF	TGTGCCAGCAGCTTAGCGGGAGCGGGAAGCACAGATACGCAGTATTTT
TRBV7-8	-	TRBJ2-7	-	CASARDSYEQYF	TGTGCCAGCGCGCGGGACAGCTACGAGCAGTACTTC
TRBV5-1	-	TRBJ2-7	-	CASSLPGATYEQYF	TGCGCCAGCAGCTTGCCGGGGGCGACCTACGAGCAGTACTTC
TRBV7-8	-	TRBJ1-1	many	CASSLERTSAAFF	TGTGCCAGCAGCTTAGAACGTACTTCGGCGGCTTTCTTT
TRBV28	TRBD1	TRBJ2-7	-	CASSRQGAPYEQYF	TGTGCCAGCAGCAGACAGGGAGCACCCTACGAGCAGTACTTC
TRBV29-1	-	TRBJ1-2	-	CSVESWEDSRYGYTF	TGCAGCGTTGAAAGTTGGGAGGACAGCCGCTATGGCTACACCTTC
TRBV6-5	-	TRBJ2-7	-	CASSYSKGREQYF	TGTGCCAGCAGTTACTCGAAGGGGAGGGAGCAGTACTTC
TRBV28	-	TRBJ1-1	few	CASSHASAGKGYAFF	TGTGCCAGCAGTCATGCCTCGGCAGGGAAGGGGTATGCTTTCTTT
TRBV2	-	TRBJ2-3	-	CASSSPSMAVGTDTQYF	TGTGCCAGCAGTTCCCCCTCGATGGCGGTCGGCACAGATACGCAGTATTTT
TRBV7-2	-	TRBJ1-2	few	CASSLVTGYTF	TGTGCCAGCAGCTTAGTGACTGGCTACACCTTC
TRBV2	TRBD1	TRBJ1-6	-	CASNGQGSYNSPLHF	TGTGCCAGCAATGGACAGGGGTCCTATAATTCACCCCTCCACTTT
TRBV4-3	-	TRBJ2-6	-	CASSHQPVSGANVLTF	TGCGCCAGCAGCCATCAACCGGTATCTGGGGCCAACGTCCTGACTTTC
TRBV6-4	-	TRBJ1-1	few	CAPPVGGLMNTEAFF	TGTGCCCCCCCGGTTGGAGGATTGATGAACACTGAAGCTTTCTTT
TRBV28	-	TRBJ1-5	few	CATPGSFYQPQHF	TGTGCCACCCCAGGGAGTTTTTATCAGCCCCAGCATTTT
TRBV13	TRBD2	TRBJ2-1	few	CASSLATLAGGSYNEQFF	TGTGCCAGCAGCTTAGCCACCCTAGCGGGAGGCTCCTACAATGAGCAGTTCTTC
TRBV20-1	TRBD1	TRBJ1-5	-	CSARDITGGQPQHF	TGCAGTGCTAGAGACATAACAGGGGGACAGCCCCAGCATTTT
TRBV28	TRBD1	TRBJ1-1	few	CASTRDRVDTEAFF	TGTGCCAGCACCAGGGACAGGGTAGACACTGAAGCTTTCTTT
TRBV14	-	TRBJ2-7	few	CASSHRVDYEQYF	TGTGCCAGCAGCCACAGGGTGGATTACGAGCAGTACTTC
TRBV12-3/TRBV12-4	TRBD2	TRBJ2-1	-	CASSFSGGHNEQFF	TGTGCCAGCAGTTTTAGCGGGGGACACAATGAGCAGTTCTTC
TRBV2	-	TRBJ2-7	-	CASSKESRGAGEQYF	TGTGCCAGCAGCAAAGAGTCTCGGGGTGCAGGCGAGCAGTACTTC
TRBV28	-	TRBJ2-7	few	CASSWGGPGPLSYEQYF	TGTGCCAGCAGTTGGGGGGGGCCAGGGCCGCTGAGTTACGAGCAGTACTTC
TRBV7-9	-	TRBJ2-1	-	CASSLANGFRYNEQFF	TGTGCCAGCAGCTTAGCGAACGGTTTCCGCTACAATGAGCAGTTCTTC
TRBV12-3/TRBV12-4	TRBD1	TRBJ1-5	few	CASSRTGKDQPQHF	TGTGCCAGCAGTCGGACAGGGAAGGATCAGCCCCAGCATTTT
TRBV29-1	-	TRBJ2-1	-	CSGGGKLGEASEQFF	TGCAGCGGTGGGGGTAAACTCGGAGAGGCCAGTGAGCAGTTCTTC
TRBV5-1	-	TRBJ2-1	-	CASSLQGVTYNEQFF	TGCGCCAGCAGCCTCCAAGGGGTTACCTACAATGAGCAGTTCTTC
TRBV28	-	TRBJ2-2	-	CASSSYRSGEELFF	TGTGCCAGCAGTTCATACAGGAGTGGTGAGGAGCTGTTTTTT
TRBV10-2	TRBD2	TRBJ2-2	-	CASRLAGAGELFF	TGCGCCAGCAGATTAGCGGGAGCCGGGGAGCTGTTTTTT
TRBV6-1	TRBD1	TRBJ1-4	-	CASSGGGGRRTNEKLFF	TGTGCCAGCAGTGGTGGAGGGGGCAGGAGGACTAATGAAAAACTGTTTTTT
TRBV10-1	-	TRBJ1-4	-	CASSLDSTNEKLFF	TGCGCCAGCAGTCTGGACAGCACTAATGAAAAACTGTTTTTT
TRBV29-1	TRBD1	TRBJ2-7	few	CSVSRDSYAYEQYF	TGCAGCGTAAGCCGGGACAGCTATGCCTACGAGCAGTACTTC
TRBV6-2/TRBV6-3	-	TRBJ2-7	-	CASSLPGEQYF	TGTGCCAGCAGCCTCCCGGGTGAGCAGTACTTC
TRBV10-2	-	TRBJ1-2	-	CAMRLDSYGYTF	TGCGCCATGCGACTCGACAGCTATGGCTACACCTTC
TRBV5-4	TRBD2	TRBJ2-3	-	CASSPGASGRNTDTQYF	TGTGCCAGCAGTCCGGGGGCTAGCGGGAGGAACACAGATACGCAGTATTTT
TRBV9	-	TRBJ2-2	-	CASSVSGYARELFF	TGTGCCAGCAGCGTGTCAGGGTACGCGAGGGAGCTGTTTTTT
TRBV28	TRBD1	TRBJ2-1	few	CASRDSYNEQFF	TGTGCCAGCCGGGACAGTTACAATGAGCAGTTCTTC